This record covers a single T cell receptor beta chain. Its antigen is currently unknown. Researchers took RNA transcripts and amplified TCR beta CDR3 regions from them. Second-round multiplex PCR followed a first-round RT-PCR using HTBI primers. TCRdb reprocessed the multiplex PCR reads via MiXCR and lists one record per CDR3 protein. The sample lists around 670,000 distinct CDR3 sequences; 40% were seen once. This record comes from a study of Graves' ophthalmopathy and Graves' hyperthyroidism. The CDR3 contains 18 residues. The germline V and J ends were trimmed by 1 base and 0 bases, with 13 bases remaining between them. Germline loops: CDR1 SNHLY, CDR2 FYNNEI. Study-level findings and limits: Sensitivity of roughly 88% and specificity of around 80% were achieved when a 13-signature model separated ophthalmopathy from stable hyperthyroidism.

The receptor comes from an adult man with Graves' ophthalmopathy. Sequencing was performed on peripheral blood. This sequence joins TRBV2 and TRBJ2-6; weak D call: TRBD2 (5 bases). CDR3 DNA: TGTGCCAGCAGTGAAGGAGGGTTCTTCCTCTCTGGGGCCAACGTCCTGACTTTC. This encodes CASSEGGFFLSGANVLTF.